The 9 T cell receptor beta chains reported below all come from one sample, sequenced in a study of T cells in Graves' hyperthyroidism and ophthalmopathy. Authors of the study amplified TCR beta CDR3 regions from RNA transcripts. With the HTBI primer set, the TCR CDR3 went through a first round of RT-PCR. TCRdb ran MiXCR on the multiplex PCR reads and lists one entry per CDR3 protein. The data hold roughly 500,000 distinct CDR3 sequences, with 46% observed a single time. Sequenced material: peripheral blood or thyroid tissue (not recorded which). Receptor source: an adult woman with Graves' disease, either hyperthyroidism or ophthalmopathy (not recorded which).

The sample holds many counts of this clonotype. The chain uses TRBV6-1 and TRBJ2-7; no firm D call. This CDR3 contains 12 residues. V lost 7 bases and J 12 bases, leaving 19 bases between the germline ends. Germline CDR1 reads MNHNS; CDR2 reads SASEGT. CDR3 bases: TGTGCCAGCAACCCCTCGTCATCGCTGTGGTACTTC. Translated, it gives CASNPSSSLWYF.

This clonotype was seen a few times. The V call is TRBV10-2, the J call TRBJ1-6; D gene uncertain. Trimming removed 6 bases from V and 0 bases from J, with 9 bases in between. Germline values: CDR1 WSHSY, CDR2 SAAADI. This CDR3 is 15 amino acids long. The CDR3 DNA reads TGCGCCAGCAGGACACAGAACTCCTATAATTCACCCCTCCACTTT. This gives the protein CASRTQNSYNSPLHF.

This clonotype has a count of ten or more. The rearrangement joins TRBV7-9 to TRBJ1-1, with D uncertain. Per the germline V gene, CDR1 is SEHNR and CDR2 is FQNEAQ (reference sequence). The V gene lost 1 base and the J gene lost 6 bases, with 15 bases spanning the gap. The CDR3 runs 15 residues. The CDR3 reads CASSLGHGLEAEAFF. CDR3 in DNA: TGTGCCAGCAGCTTAGGGCATGGGTTGGAGGCTGAAGCTTTCTTT.

This clonotype has a count of ten or more. The V call is TRBV10-3, the J call TRBJ2-7; 10 bases agree with TRBD2. Per germline, CDR1 ENHRY and CDR2 SYGVKD. The CDR3 extends over 14 amino acids. The V segment lost 4 bases and the J segment 6 bases; nucleotides outside the gene matches: 6. CDR3 residues: CAISGSSGSPEQYF. CDR3 nucleotide sequence: TGTGCCATCAGTGGGTCTAGCGGGAGTCCCGAGCAGTACTTC.

The chain couples TRBV29-1 to TRBJ1-1; possible D gene TRBD1, 5 bases. The CDR3 extends over 13 amino acids. Germline CDR1 SQVTM, CDR2 ANQGSEA. Deletions cut 5 bases from V and 4 bases from J, with 14 bases between. The CDR3 protein is CSVFPGETTEAFF. The CDR3 DNA follows: TGCAGCGTTTTCCCGGGGGAGACCACTGAAGCTTTCTTT.

The rearrangement joins TRBV7-2 to TRBJ2-7, with D perhaps matching TRBD2 (5 bases). Deletions cut 6 bases from V and 7 bases from J, with 13 bases between. CDR3 length: 12 residues. CDR1 SGHTA and CDR2 FQGNSA come from the germline V gene. Here the CDR3 DNA reads TGTGCCAGCAGTCCTCGGGATAATGAGCAGTACTTC. Its translation: CASSPRDNEQYF.

There are a few counts of this clonotype. The genes are TRBV28 and TRBJ2-5, with TRBD1 as a possible D gene (5 bases). The CDR3 consists of 13 residues. Germline CDR1 and CDR2: MDHEN and SYDVKM. Trimming stripped 5 bases from V and 2 bases from J, with 9 bases between. The CDR3 here is CASSHKGQETQYF. The CDR3 DNA reads as TGTGCCAGCAGTCACAAGGGGCAAGAGACCCAGTACTTC.

There are a few counts of this clonotype. This chain uses TRBV30 with TRBJ1-1; possible D gene TRBD1, 5 bases. V was cut by 3 bases and J by 9 bases, with 17 bases left in between. CDR3 length: 13 amino acids. Germline V CDR1 and CDR2: GTSNPN, SVGIG (reference sequence). This chain's CDR3 is CAWSPSWGDQAFF. CDR3 DNA: TGTGCCTGGAGCCCCTCTTGGGGGGATCAAGCTTTCTTT.

This chain links TRBV12-3 or TRBV12-4 with TRBJ1-5; TRBD1 matches at 9 bases. The CDR3 loop spans 15 amino acids. J was trimmed by 6 bases and V by 7 bases; bases with no gene match: 10. The CDR3 spells CASNPGQGISQPQHF. CDR3 coding DNA: TGTGCCAGCAACCCGGGACAGGGAATTAGTCAGCCCCAGCATTTT.